This TCR beta chain was captured in a study of blood T cell repertoires in COVID-19. About the study: There were acute and convalescent COVID-19 samples, and they came from the United States, Italy and Spain. PBMCs, B-cell-depleted T cells, or T cells provided the cDNA or gDNA that made up the material.

Some clones are missing from TCRdb's copy, which holds only in-frame ones; the method was immunoSEQ multiplex PCR. The sample has approximately 470,000 clones, 70% to 90% seen once. This TCR came from a human donor in a cohort sampled during active COVID-19. Sequenced sample: peripheral blood.

This CDR3 is CASSVGDISAETQYF. DNA for the CDR3: TGTGCCAGCAGCGTGGGGGACATCTCGGCAGAGACCCAGTACTTC. The gene calls are TRBV9 and TRBJ2-5, with D possibly matching TRBD1 (6 bases). The CDR3 length is 15 residues. Trimming stripped 2 bases from V and 4 bases from J, with 15 bases between. Germline V gene data show CDR1 as SGDLS and CDR2 as YYNGEE.